This TCR beta chain emerged from a study of patients and donors after allogeneic stem cell transplantation. TCRdb recomputed calls from the RT-PCR reads with MiXCR, one row per CDR3 protein. The data hold about a million distinct CDR3 sequences, with 15% to 20% observed a single time. Germline CDR1 is DFQATT and CDR2 is SNEGSKA (reference sequence). The V end lost 5 bases, the J end lost 0 bases, and 15 bases lay between the germline ends. This CDR3 region has 15 residues. The material sequenced was blood, either unsorted or a sorted T cell fraction (not recorded which). The origin of this receptor is a human donor who was either an allogeneic HSCT recipient or a stem cell or donor lymphocyte infusion donor (not recorded which). It is not recorded whose cells these are; they may come from a transplant donor. V is TRBV20-1 and J is TRBJ2-3; the D is unclear. The CDR3 is CSAGQRFPSTDTQYF. CDR3 DNA sequence: TGCAGTGCTGGTCAGAGGTTCCCGAGCACAGATACGCAGTATTTT.